The 27 T cell receptor beta chains below were found in one sample sequenced in a study of blood T cell repertoires in COVID-19. Sequenced by immunoSEQ multiplex PCR; TCRdb stores in-frame clones only, minus some. The data contain 150,000 to 200,000 clones, 82% of them singletons. Sequenced input: PBMCs or T cells enriched from blood (not recorded which). All receptors come from a woman aged 55 to 70 with acute COVID-19.

This rearrangement joins TRBV9 to TRBJ1-3; TRBD1 matches 7 bases. Germline V CDR1 and CDR2: SGDLS, YYNGEE. The J segment lost 2 bases and the V segment lost 3 bases, leaving 5 bases of the junction unmatched. The CDR3 has 15 amino acids. Written as DNA, the CDR3 is TGTGCCAGCAGCGCATCCGGGACAGCTGGAAACACCATATATTTT. Protein sequence: CASSASGTAGNTIYF.

CDR3 in amino acids: CARSPPGHLGVGPGYTF. The CDR3 nucleotides read TGTGCCAGAAGCCCTCCGGGACACCTGGGGGTCGGACCTGGCTACACCTTC. The V and J genes are TRBV7-5 and TRBJ1-2; whether TRBD1, the table's D call, matches the DNA was not checked. TRBV7-5 is a pseudogene locus. The CDR3 totals 17 residues.

This clone has a handful of counts. The chain carries TRBV15 and TRBJ1-1; D is unclear. V shed 0 bases and J shed 1 base, with 9 bases lying between them. Germline values: CDR1 LNHNV, CDR2 YYDKDF (reference sequence). The CDR3 sequence is 15 residues long. The DNA for the CDR3 is TGTGCCACCAGCAGAGATATAGGAGGGAACACTGAAGCTTTCTTT. Translating it yields CATSRDIGGNTEAFF.

The chain uses TRBV24-1 and TRBJ1-2, with a possible D match to TRBD1 (6 bases). CDR3 length: 14 amino acids. The V gene's germline CDR1 is KGHDR and CDR2 SFDVKD. V was pared by 2 bases and J by 5 bases, with 11 bases between. The CDR3 loop is CATSDSGTTYGYTF. In nucleotides, the CDR3 is TGTGCCACCAGTGATTCCGGGACAACGTATGGCTACACCTTC.

The rearrangement links TRBV30 to TRBJ1-1; D is possibly TRBD1 (6 bases). The CDR3 sequence is 13 residues long. Germline assignment: CDR1 GTSNPN and CDR2 SVGIG (reference sequence). The ends were cut back, 0 bases at V and 2 bases at J, with 7 bases in the middle. The CDR3 reads CAWSVQGNTEAFF. The CDR3, as DNA: TGTGCCTGGAGTGTACAGGGTAACACTGAAGCTTTCTTT.

This clone is categorized as medium-sized. The chain employs TRBV4-3 and TRBJ1-2; D may be TRBD1 (5 bases). The CDR3 runs to 17 residues. Germline CDR1 LGHNA, CDR2 YSLEER. V lost 0 bases to trimming and J lost 3 bases, with 17 bases between them. The CDR3 loop reads CASSQDYQGISDYGYTF. The CDR3 nucleotides read TGCGCCAGCAGCCAAGATTACCAGGGTATTTCGGACTATGGCTACACCTTC.

This clone was detected once. The gene calls are TRBV10-3 and TRBJ2-5, with a possible D match to TRBD2 (6 bases). From germline, CDR1 is ENHRY and CDR2 SYGVKD. There are 14 residues in the CDR3. V lost 0 bases and J 2 bases, leaving 7 bases between the germline ends. CDR3 sequence: CAISESGGQETQYF. CDR3 in DNA: TGTGCCATCAGTGAGTCGGGGGGTCAAGAGACCCAGTACTTC.

V is TRBV18 and J is TRBJ1-1; no definite D call. The V and J ends lost 5 bases and 1 base respectively, with 14 bases between them. In germline, CDR1 is KGHSH, CDR2 LQKENI. The CDR3 extends over 15 amino acids. The CDR3 coding sequence is TGTGCCAGCTCAGGCGGGTCTCGAGGGAACACTGAAGCTTTCTTT. This gives the protein CASSGGSRGNTEAFF. Full variable domain (missing parts from reference TRBV18 and TRBJ1-1): NAGVMQNPRHLVRRRGQEARLRCSPMKGHSHVYWYRQLPEEGLKFMVYLQKENIIDESGMPKERFSAEFPKEGPSILRIQQVVRGDSAAYFCASSGGSRGNTEAFFGQGTRLTVV.

V is TRBV9 and J is TRBJ1-6, with D possibly TRBD1 on 6 matching bases. This CDR3 region has 16 residues. CDR1 SGDLS and CDR2 YYNGEE come from the germline V gene. The V end was cut by 0 bases, the J end by 7 bases, with 14 bases between. CDR3 amino acids: CASSVGPGELNSPLHF. Written as DNA, the CDR3 is TGTGCCAGCAGCGTAGGTCCAGGGGAATTGAATTCACCCCTCCACTTT.

The V and J genes are TRBV7-2 and TRBJ1-3; TRBD1 matches 7 bases. The ends lost 5 bases at V and 6 bases at J; junction bases unmatched: 7. Germline V gene data show CDR1 as SGHTA and CDR2 as FQGNSA. CDR3 length: 14 amino acids. The CDR3 protein is CASSLGQATNTIYF. The CDR3 nucleotides are TGTGCCAGCAGCCTCGGACAGGCGACAAACACCATATATTTT. Full variable domain (remainder filled in from reference TRBV7-2 and TRBJ1-3): GAGVSQSPSNKVTEKGKDVELRCDPISGHTALYWYRQSLGQGLEFLIYFQGNSAPDKSGLPSDRFSAERTGGSVSTLTIQRTQQEDSAVYLCASSLGQATNTIYFGEGSWLTVV.

The V call is TRBV11-2, the J call TRBJ1-1, with D hard to call. The CDR3 sequence is 15 residues long. V lost 3 bases to trimming and J lost 1 base, with 12 bases between them. Looked up from germline, CDR1 is SGHAT and CDR2 is FQNNGV. The CDR3 nucleotides are TGTGCCAGCAGCTTGGAGGTCCTTCCGAACACTGAAGCTTTCTTT. Translated, it gives CASSLEVLPNTEAFF.

This clone was recorded a few times. The rearrangement joins TRBV5-6 to TRBJ2-7; perhaps TRBD2 as D (5 bases). Germline V gives CDR1 SGHDT, CDR2 YYEEEE. Trimming left V 4 bases short and J 7 bases short, with 18 bases between. This CDR3 comprises 14 residues. CDR3 sequence reads: CASSRDPPKREQYF. The CDR3 DNA reads as TGTGCCAGCAGCCGAGATCCCCCTAAGCGGGAGCAGTACTTC.

The CDR3 reads CSASNGGTGNTIYF. For the CDR3, the DNA is TGCAGTGCTAGTAATGGGGGGACCGGAAACACCATATATTTT. V gene TRBV20-1 combines with J gene TRBJ1-3, with D possibly TRBD1 on 5 matching bases. The V end lost 3 bases, the J end lost 4 bases, and 13 bases lay between the germline ends. The CDR3 is 14 amino acids. Germline V CDR1 and CDR2: DFQATT, SNEGSKA (reference sequence).

This rearrangement joins TRBV29-1 to TRBJ1-4; the D is unclear. Trimming shortened V by 3 bases and J by 1 base, and 3 bases separated the two germline ends. In germline, CDR1 is SQVTM, CDR2 ANQGSEA. There are 12 residues in the CDR3. The CDR3, as DNA: TGCAGCGTTGATAGAACTAATGAAAAACTGTTTTTT. It translates to CSVDRTNEKLFF.

This chain uses TRBV29-1 with TRBJ1-3; D unresolved. CDR1 SQVTM and CDR2 ANQGSEA come from the germline V gene. Trimming pared 7 bases from V and 3 bases from J, leaving 10 bases between. The CDR3 has 12 amino acids. The DNA for the CDR3 is TGCAGCGCCCTAATGAGTGGAAACACCATATATTTT. This gives the protein CSALMSGNTIYF.

The V and J genes are TRBV7-2 and TRBJ2-5, with 8 bases lining up with TRBD1. This CDR3 spans 15 amino acids. Germline values: CDR1 SGHTA, CDR2 FQGNSA. With V trimmed by 3 bases and J by 3 bases, 6 bases remained unmatched. The CDR3 DNA reads as TGTGCCAGCAGCTTCGGGACAGGCGTGAAAGAGACCCAGTACTTC. This sequence encodes CASSFGTGVKETQYF.

The rearrangement uses TRBV10-3 and TRBJ1-2, with D possibly being TRBD1 (5 bases). Germline V CDR1 and CDR2: ENHRY, SYGVKD. The V end lost 4 bases, the J end lost 8 bases, and 23 bases lay between the germline ends. The CDR3 has 16 residues. The CDR3 loop is CAISGGAGRPSMGYTF. CDR3 nucleotides: TGTGCCATCAGTGGGGGAGCAGGGAGGCCCTCTATGGGCTACACCTTC.

This chain connects TRBV5-6 to TRBJ2-2; TRBD2 might be the D (6 bases). CDR3 size: 17 residues. The V end was cut by 2 bases, the J end by 5 bases, with 19 bases between. Germline V lookup: CDR1 SGHDT, CDR2 YYEEEE. This CDR3 is CASSFRWRGRWTGELFF. The CDR3 DNA sequence: TGTGCCAGCAGCTTTAGGTGGAGGGGCCGCTGGACCGGGGAGCTGTTTTTT.

A single count supports this clone. The rearrangement links TRBV5-4 to TRBJ1-6; D remains ambiguous. The V gene lost 1 base and the J gene lost 1 base, with 6 bases spanning the gap. CDR3 length: 15 residues. Germline values: CDR1 SGHNT, CDR2 YYREEE (reference sequence). The CDR3 nucleotides are TGTGCCAGCAGCTTGCGTGAGTCCTATAATTCACCCCTCCACTTT. Its translation is CASSLRESYNSPLHF. Combining the CDR3 with reference TRBV5-4 and TRBJ1-6 gives the whole variable domain ETGVTQSPTHLIKTRGQQVTLRCSSQSGHNTVSWYQQALGQGPQFIFQYYREEENGRGNFPPRFSGLQFPNYSSELNVNALELDDSALYLCASSLRESYNSPLHFGNGTRLTVT.

The rearrangement joins TRBV15 to TRBJ2-5; no definite D call. In germline, CDR1 is LNHNV, CDR2 YYDKDF (reference sequence). Trimming left V 0 bases short and J 4 bases short, with 9 bases between. The CDR3 totals 14 residues. This CDR3 reads CATSRDILRETQYF. The CDR3 nucleotides are TGTGCCACCAGCAGAGATATCCTTCGAGAGACCCAGTACTTC.

The chain uses TRBV29-1 and TRBJ2-1; 11 nucleotides align to TRBD1. Germline values: CDR1 SQVTM, CDR2 ANQGSEA. The CDR3 is 12 amino acids. The DNA of the CDR3 is TGCGCCCTCGGACAGGGGGCCCATGAGCAGTTCTTC. This encodes CALGQGAHEQFF.

The chain recombines TRBV2 with TRBJ2-5, with D perhaps matching TRBD2 (5 bases). Germline loops: CDR1 SNHLY, CDR2 FYNNEI. Trimming left V 4 bases short and J 3 bases short, with 6 bases between. The CDR3 sequence is 12 residues long. CDR3 region: CASSGGEETQYF. The CDR3, as DNA: TGTGCCAGCAGTGGGGGAGAAGAGACCCAGTACTTC.

The V and J genes are TRBV12-3 or TRBV12-4 and TRBJ2-7, with a tentative D call TRBD2 (6 bases). Trimming stripped 8 bases from V and 0 bases from J, with 11 bases between. The CDR3 runs to 13 residues. The DNA for the CDR3 is TGTGCCAGCGGATCTAGCGTCTCCTACGAGCAGTACTTC. Protein: CASGSSVSYEQYF.

This clone is a singleton in its sample. V is TRBV18 and J is TRBJ2-4; the match to TRBD1 covers 11 bases. CDR1 is KGHSH, CDR2 LQKENI, per germline. The CDR3 is made up of 16 amino acids. The junction had 10 bases not matched to a gene; V was cut back by 3 bases and J by 9 bases. The CDR3 DNA reads as TGTGCCAGCTCACCGCCGGGACAGGGGGGTATCGGCATTCAGTACTTC. This translates into CASSPPGQGGIGIQYF.

This chain connects TRBV7-2 to TRBJ1-2; D is unresolved. Deletions cut 3 bases from V and 4 bases from J, with 9 bases between. Per the germline V gene, CDR1 is SGHTA and CDR2 is FQGNSA. The CDR3 covers 13 residues. The CDR3 protein is CASSFTEGYGYTF. The CDR3, as DNA: TGTGCCAGCAGCTTCACGGAGGGCTATGGCTACACCTTC.

V gene TRBV20-1 combines with J gene TRBJ2-3, with a tentative D call TRBD2 (5 bases). Germline V CDR1 and CDR2: DFQATT, SNEGSKA (reference sequence). Trimming removed 3 bases at V and 3 bases at J, with 22 bases between. The CDR3 runs 17 residues. The CDR3 reads CSASKVRGSPGTDTQYF. In DNA form, the CDR3 reads TGCAGTGCTAGTAAGGTCCGAGGGAGTCCCGGTACAGATACGCAGTATTTT.

The chain combines TRBV19 with TRBJ2-2; 9 bases line up with TRBD1. The CDR3 extends over 17 amino acids. The trim removed 5 bases at V and 0 bases at J, leaving 7 bases unmatched. The V gene's germline CDR1 is LNHDA and CDR2 SQIVND (reference sequence). The CDR3 DNA reads as TGTGCCAGTAGTGTCAACCGGGACAGGGCGAACACCGGGGAGCTGTTTTTT. This gives the protein CASSVNRDRANTGELFF.